This record looks at one TCR beta chain sequence and its context. The antigen is unknown. The length of the CDR3 is 18 residues. Germline values: CDR1 SGHRS, CDR2 YFSETQ. The J segment lost 6 bases and the V segment lost 4 bases, leaving 15 bases of the junction unmatched. This entry comes from a study of cytomegalovirus exposure and HLA in healthy donors. Study-wide results and caveats: Sequencing likely generated an artifact that appeared as a cluster of highly shared sequence variants. Earlier analysis found most TCR beta V segments productive about 87% or about 30% of the time.

Researchers ran the PCR with 60 Vbeta and 13 Jbeta primers. The method was immunoSEQ multiplex PCR; TCRdb's version includes in-frame clones alone and lacks a portion of them. The sample carries 170,000 or so clones, approximately 80% recorded once. Sequences were obtained from PBMCs. The chain has TRBV5-1 and TRBJ2-2; 10 positions match TRBD2. The sequence came from a man aged 30 to 45 in good health and CMV-seropositive. The CDR3 is CASSLGTSAPWGSGELFF. In nucleotides, the CDR3 is TGCGCCAGCAGCCTCGGGACTAGCGCCCCCTGGGGTTCCGGGGAGCTGTTTTTT.